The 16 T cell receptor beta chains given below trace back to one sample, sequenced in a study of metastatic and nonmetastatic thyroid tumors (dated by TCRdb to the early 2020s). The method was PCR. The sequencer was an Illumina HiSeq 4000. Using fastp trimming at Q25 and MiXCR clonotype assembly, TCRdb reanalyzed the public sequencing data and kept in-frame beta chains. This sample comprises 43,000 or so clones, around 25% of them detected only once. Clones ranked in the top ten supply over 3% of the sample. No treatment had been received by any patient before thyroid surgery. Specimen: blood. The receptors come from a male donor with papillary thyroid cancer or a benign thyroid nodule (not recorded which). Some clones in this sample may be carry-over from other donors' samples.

DNA for the CDR3: TGTGCCAGCTCACCTGGGGCAGCCCAAAGTAGGTACGAGCAGTACTTC. Protein: CASSPGAAQSRYEQYF. This chain uses TRBV18 with TRBJ2-7; possibly TRBD1 for D (5 bases). Trimming took off 3 bases at V and 4 bases at J, with 19 bases between the two ends. Per the germline V gene, CDR1 is KGHSH and CDR2 is LQKENI. CDR3 size: 16 residues.

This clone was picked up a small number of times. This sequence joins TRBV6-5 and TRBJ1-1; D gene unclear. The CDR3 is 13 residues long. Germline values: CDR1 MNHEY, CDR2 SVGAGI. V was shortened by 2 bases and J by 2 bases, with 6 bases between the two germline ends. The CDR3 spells CASSYDGNTEAFF. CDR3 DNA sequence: TGTGCCAGCAGTTACGACGGTAACACTGAAGCTTTCTTT.

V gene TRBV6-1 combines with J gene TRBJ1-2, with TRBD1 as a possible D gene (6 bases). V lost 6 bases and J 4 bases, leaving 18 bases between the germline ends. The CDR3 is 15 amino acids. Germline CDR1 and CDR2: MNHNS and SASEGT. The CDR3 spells CASRVFGGRGYGYTF. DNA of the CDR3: TGTGCCAGCAGGGTATTCGGTGGCAGGGGCTATGGCTACACCTTC.

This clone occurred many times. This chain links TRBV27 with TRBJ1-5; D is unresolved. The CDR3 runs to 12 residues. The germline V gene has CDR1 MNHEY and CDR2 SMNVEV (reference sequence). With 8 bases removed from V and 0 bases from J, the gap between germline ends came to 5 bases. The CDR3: CASGYSNQPQHF. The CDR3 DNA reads TGTGCCAGCGGGTATAGCAATCAGCCCCAGCATTTT.

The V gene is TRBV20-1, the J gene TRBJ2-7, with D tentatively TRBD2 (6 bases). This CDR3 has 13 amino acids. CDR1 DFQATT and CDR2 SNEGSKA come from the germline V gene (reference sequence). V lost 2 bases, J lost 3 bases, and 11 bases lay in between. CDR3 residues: CSARSGTFYEQYF. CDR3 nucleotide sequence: TGCAGTGCTAGATCCGGGACTTTCTACGAGCAGTACTTC.

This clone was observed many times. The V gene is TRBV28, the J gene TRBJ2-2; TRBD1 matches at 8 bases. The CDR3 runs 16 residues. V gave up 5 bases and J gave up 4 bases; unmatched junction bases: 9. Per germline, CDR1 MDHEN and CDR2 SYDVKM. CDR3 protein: CASSPPGQGSTGELFF. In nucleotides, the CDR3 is TGTGCCAGCAGTCCACCCGGACAGGGTAGCACCGGGGAGCTGTTTTTT.

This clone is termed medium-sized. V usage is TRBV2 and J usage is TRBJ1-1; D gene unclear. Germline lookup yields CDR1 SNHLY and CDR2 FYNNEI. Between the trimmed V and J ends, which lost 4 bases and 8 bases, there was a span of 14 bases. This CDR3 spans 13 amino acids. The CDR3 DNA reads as TGTGCCAGCAGTGTTATTGTGGTCGCGGAAGCTTTCTTT. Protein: CASSVIVVAEAFF.

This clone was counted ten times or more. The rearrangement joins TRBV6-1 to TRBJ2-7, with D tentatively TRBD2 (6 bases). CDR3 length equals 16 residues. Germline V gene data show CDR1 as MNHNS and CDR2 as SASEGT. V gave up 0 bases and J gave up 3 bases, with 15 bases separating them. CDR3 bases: TGTGCCAGCAGTGAAGCGGCGGGACGGACGATCTACGAGCAGTACTTC. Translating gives CASSEAAGRTIYEQYF.

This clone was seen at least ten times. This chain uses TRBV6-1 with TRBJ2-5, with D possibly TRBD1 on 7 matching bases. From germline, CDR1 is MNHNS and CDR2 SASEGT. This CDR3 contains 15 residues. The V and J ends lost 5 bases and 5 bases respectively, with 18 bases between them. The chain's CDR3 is CASSLQTGDWETQYF. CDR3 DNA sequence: TGTGCCAGCAGTCTTCAAACAGGGGACTGGGAGACCCAGTACTTC.

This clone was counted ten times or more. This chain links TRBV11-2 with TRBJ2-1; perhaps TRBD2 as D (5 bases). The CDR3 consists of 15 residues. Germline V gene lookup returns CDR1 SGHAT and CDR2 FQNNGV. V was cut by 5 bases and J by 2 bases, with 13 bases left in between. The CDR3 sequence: CASSPAPGTYNEQFF. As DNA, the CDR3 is TGTGCCAGCAGCCCCGCTCCGGGAACCTACAATGAGCAGTTCTTC.

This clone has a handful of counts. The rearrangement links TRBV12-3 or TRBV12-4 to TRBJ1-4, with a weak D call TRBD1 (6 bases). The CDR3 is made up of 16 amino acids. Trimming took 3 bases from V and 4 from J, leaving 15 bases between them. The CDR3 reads CASSFPGHTNNEKLFF. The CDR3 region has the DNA TGTGCCAGCAGTTTCCCGGGACACACCAATAATGAAAAACTGTTTTTT.

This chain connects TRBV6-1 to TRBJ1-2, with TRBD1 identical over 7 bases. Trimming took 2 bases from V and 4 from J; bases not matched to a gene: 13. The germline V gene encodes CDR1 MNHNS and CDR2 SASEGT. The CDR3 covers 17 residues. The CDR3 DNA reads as TGTGCCAGCAGTGAAAAACAGGACAGGAGACAACTCTATGGCTACACCTTC. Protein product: CASSEKQDRRQLYGYTF.

As DNA, the CDR3 is TGTGCCAGCAGCTTAGAGGACAGGCTTAGCTCTGGGGCCAACGTCCTGACTTTC. Protein: CASSLEDRLSSGANVLTF. V and J are TRBV11-2 and TRBJ2-6; the match to TRBD1 covers 7 bases. Germline V gives CDR1 SGHAT, CDR2 FQNNGV. V was clipped by 0 bases and J by 0 bases; unmatched bases: 5. The length of the CDR3 is 18 residues.

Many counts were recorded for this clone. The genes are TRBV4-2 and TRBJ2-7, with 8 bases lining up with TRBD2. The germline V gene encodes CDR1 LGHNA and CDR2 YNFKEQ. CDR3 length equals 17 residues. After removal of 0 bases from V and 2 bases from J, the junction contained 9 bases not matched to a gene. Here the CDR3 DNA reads TGTGCCAGCAGCCAAGAATTTCTCCAGCGGGGGACCTACGAGCAGTACTTC. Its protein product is CASSQEFLQRGTYEQYF.

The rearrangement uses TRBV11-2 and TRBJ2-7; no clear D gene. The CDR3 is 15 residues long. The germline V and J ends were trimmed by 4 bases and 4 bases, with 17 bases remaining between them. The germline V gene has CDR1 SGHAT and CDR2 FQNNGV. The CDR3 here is CASSSRPLTGYEQYF. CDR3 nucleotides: TGTGCCAGCAGCTCCCGTCCCCTGACGGGTTACGAGCAGTACTTC.

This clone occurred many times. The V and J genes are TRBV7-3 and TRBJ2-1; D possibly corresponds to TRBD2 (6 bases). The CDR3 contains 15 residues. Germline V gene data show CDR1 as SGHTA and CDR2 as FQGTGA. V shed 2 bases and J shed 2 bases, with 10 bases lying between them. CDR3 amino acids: CASSLVAGTYNEQFF. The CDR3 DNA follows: TGTGCCAGCAGCTTAGTCGCGGGAACCTACAATGAGCAGTTCTTC.